These 10 T cell receptor beta chains were all obtained from the same sample, sequenced in a study of T cell responses to AZD1222 COVID-19 vaccine. Some clones are missing from TCRdb's copy, which holds only in-frame ones; the method was immunoSEQ multiplex PCR. The repertoire includes roughly 120,000 clones, about nine tenths of them detected once, and roughly 2.7% sits in the top ten. The material sequenced was peripheral blood, taken 28 days after the second AZD1222 dose. Receptor source: an adult who received the AZD1222 COVID-19 vaccine.

V usage is TRBV28 and J usage is TRBJ2-7, with TRBD2 as a possible D gene (6 bases). Germline lookup yields CDR1 MDHEN and CDR2 SYDVKM. Deletions cut 3 bases from V and 5 bases from J, with 14 bases between. CDR3 length: 14 amino acids. In nucleotides, the CDR3 is TGTGCCAGCAGTTTCTTCCGGACGGGAGACGAGCAGTACTTC. Translated, it gives CASSFFRTGDEQYF.

The rearrangement links TRBV10-3 to TRBJ1-6, with TRBD1 as a possible D gene (5 bases). CDR1 and CDR2 (germline): ENHRY, SYGVKD. V was clipped by 3 bases and J by 9 bases, with 15 bases between them. The CDR3 contains 15 residues. The CDR3 region has the DNA TGTGCCATCAGTGACGGGGGTACTAGGGTTTCACCCCTCCACTTT. Encoded protein: CAISDGGTRVSPLHF.

As concerns this clone: One junction end does not reproduce the germline sequence, and a read error may be involved. The J gene is TRBJ2-1, the V gene TRBV15; 8 bases align to TRBD1. The CDR3 runs to 14 residues. Germline V gene lookup returns CDR1 LNHNV and CDR2 YYDKDF (reference sequence). CDR3 protein: CVTSTRQGINEQFF. Here the CDR3 DNA reads TGTGTCACCAGCACTAGACAGGGGATCAATGAGCAGTTCTTC. The entire variable domain, with the rest obtained from reference TRBV15 and TRBJ2-1, is as follows: DAMVIQNPRYQVTQFGKPVTLSCSQTLNHNVMYWYQQKSSQAPKLLFHYYDKDFNNEADTPDNFQSRRPNTSFCFLDIRSPGLGDTAMYLCVTSTRQGINEQFFGPGTRLTVL.

The chain recombines TRBV20-1 with TRBJ1-2, with a tentative D call TRBD1 (6 bases). Germline CDR1 and CDR2: DFQATT and SNEGSKA (reference sequence). The CDR3 runs 10 residues. The V and J ends lost 5 bases and 9 bases respectively, with 10 bases between them. The CDR3 sequence is CSAGTGSYTF. The CDR3 DNA sequence: TGCAGTGCTGGTACAGGGAGCTACACCTTC.

Concerning this clone itself: The sample has other DNA sequences that encode this CDR3 too. This chain uses TRBV7-9 with TRBJ1-6; D uncertain. The CDR3 length is 14 residues. V lost 1 base, J lost 4 bases, and 5 bases lay in between. Germline CDR1 is SEHNR and CDR2 is FQNEAQ (reference sequence). CDR3 DNA sequence: TGTGCCAGCAGCTTAGAACAGTATAATTCACCCCTCCACTTT. It is translated as CASSLEQYNSPLHF. The variable domain in full, completed from reference TRBV7-9 and TRBJ1-6, reads DTGVSQNPRHKITKRGQNVTFRCDPISEHNRLYWYRQTLGQGPEFLTYFQNEAQLEKSRLLSDRFSAERPKGSFSTLEIQRTEQGDSAMYLCASSLEQYNSPLHFGNGTRLTVT.

V gene TRBV10-1 combines with J gene TRBJ2-3; possibly TRBD1 for D (6 bases). Germline CDR1 WNHNN, CDR2 SYGVQD (reference sequence). Trimming took off 0 bases at V and 4 bases at J, with 8 bases between the two ends. The CDR3 runs to 14 residues. This CDR3 is CASSESGAPDTQYF. CDR3 coding DNA: TGCGCCAGCAGTGAGTCGGGGGCGCCAGATACGCAGTATTTT.

In its sample, this clone was seen once. The chain has TRBV11-2 and TRBJ1-4; a weak D match, TRBD1 (6 bases). From germline, CDR1 is SGHAT and CDR2 FQNNGV. CDR3 size: 14 residues. V was trimmed by 4 bases and J by 8 bases, leaving 14 bases between them. The CDR3, as DNA: TGTGCCAGCAGCTCGACAGGTATCGAAGAAAAACTGTTTTTT. This gives the protein CASSSTGIEEKLFF.

This clone was seen only a few times. The chain employs TRBV6-2 or TRBV6-3 and TRBJ2-5; 13 bases agree with TRBD2. The length of the CDR3 is 15 residues. V lost 5 bases and J lost 5; bases outside the gene matches: 5. CDR1 MNHEY and CDR2 SVGEGT come from the germline V gene. DNA for the CDR3: TGTGCCAGCAGTGATACTAGCGGGGGGGCCGAGACCCAGTACTTC. Encoded protein: CASSDTSGGAETQYF.

This chain uses TRBV30 with TRBJ1-4, with D maybe TRBD1 (5 bases). This CDR3 region has 15 residues. Looked up from germline, CDR1 is GTSNPN and CDR2 is SVGIG (reference sequence). Trimming cost V 1 base and J 11 bases, with 20 bases left between them. CDR3 protein: CAWSGGRWSCEKLFF. The CDR3 nucleotides read TGTGCCTGGAGTGGGGGCCGGTGGAGCTGCGAGAAACTGTTTTTT.

The V and J genes are TRBV19 and TRBJ1-5; D gene ambiguous. V lost 3 bases and J 4 bases, leaving 7 bases between the germline ends. Germline CDR1 LNHDA, CDR2 SQIVND (reference sequence). The CDR3 loop spans 13 amino acids. Here the CDR3 reads CASSMLRNQPQHF. The CDR3 DNA is TGTGCCAGTAGTATGTTGCGAAATCAGCCCCAGCATTTT.